This T cell receptor beta chain stems from a study of control samples from healthy donors and cancer patients. Only in-frame clones appear in the TCRdb table, and some are missing; sequencing was by immunoSEQ multiplex PCR. This sample has around 110,000 clones, with 80% to 90% found just once. Germline V lookup: CDR1 LNHDA, CDR2 SQIVND (reference sequence). Trimming at V came to 6 bases and at J to 9 bases, leaving 11 bases not matched to a gene. The CDR3 extends over 16 amino acids. The rearrangement uses TRBV19 and TRBJ2-1; 13 bases fit TRBD2. The sequence derives from a woman aged 45-59 years with colorectal cancer. The sample taken for sequencing was PBMCs. The CDR3, as DNA: TGTGCCAGTAGGGAGCCGGGACTAGCGGGATTTGGTGAGCAGTTCTTC. This gives the protein CASREPGLAGFGEQFF. Filled out from reference TRBV19 and TRBJ2-1, the complete variable domain reads DGGITQSPKYLFRKEGQNVTLSCEQNLNHDAMYWYRQDPGQGLRLIYYSQIVNDFQKGDIAEGYSVSREKKESFPLTVTSAQKNPTAFYLCASREPGLAGFGEQFFGPGTRLTVL.